One and the same sample provided the 7 T cell receptor beta chains below, sequenced in a study of early T cells in non-severe SARS-CoV-2 infection. One entry per CDR3 protein, called by TCRdb with MiXCR from the 5' RACE reads. The table records around 84,000 distinct CDR3 sequences, 10% of them present only once. Source: whole blood, taken at baseline. The source is an adult who was a healthcare worker with PCR-confirmed SARS-CoV-2 infection or an uninfected control (not recorded which).

This clonotype occurred many times. CDR3 nucleotide sequence: TGCGCCAGCAGCCGCGGACCCCAAGAGACCCAGTACTTC. As protein: CASSRGPQETQYF. The genes are TRBV4-1 and TRBJ2-5; D is unclear. Looked up from germline, CDR1 is MGHRA and CDR2 is YSYEKL. Deletions cut 4 bases from V and 1 base from J, with 7 bases between. The CDR3 contains 13 residues.

The chain combines TRBV3-1 with TRBJ2-5; 10 bases agree with TRBD2. Germline-derived CDR1 and CDR2 are LGHDT and YNNKEL (reference sequence). With V trimmed by 1 base and J by 4 bases, 6 bases remained unmatched. The CDR3 is 16 amino acids. The CDR3, as DNA: TGTGCCAGCAGCCAAGCGATAGCGGGAGGTGGAGAGACCCAGTACTTC. Its translation: CASSQAIAGGGETQYF.

There are a few counts of this clonotype. The chain carries TRBV6-1 and TRBJ2-5; 10 nucleotides line up with TRBD2. V shed 7 bases and J 1 base; nucleotides not matched to a gene: 6. The CDR3 is 15 amino acids. Germline values: CDR1 MNHNS, CDR2 SASEGT. In nucleotides, the CDR3 is TGTGCCAGCATAAATAGCGGGAGGCTCCAAGAGACCCAGTACTTC. This codes for CASINSGRLQETQYF.

Sample share makes this clonotype medium-sized (0.01 to 0.1%). The chain carries TRBV5-1 and TRBJ2-5; TRBD2 agrees at 9 bases. This CDR3 is 15 amino acids long. With 2 bases clipped from V and 7 bases from J, the junction kept 9 bases outside the gene matches. Germline V lookup: CDR1 SGHRS, CDR2 YFSETQ. CDR3 loop: CASSFGAGGVGTQYF. The CDR3 nucleotides read TGCGCCAGCAGCTTCGGAGCGGGAGGCGTGGGGACCCAGTACTTC.

This chain links TRBV12-3 or TRBV12-4 with TRBJ2-2; possibly TRBD2 for D (6 bases). Trimming stripped 7 bases from V and 3 bases from J, with 12 bases between. The CDR3 length is 14 residues. CDR3 DNA sequence: TGTGCCAGCAACATCGGCGGGGACACCGGGGAGCTGTTTTTT. Its translation: CASNIGGDTGELFF.

This chain links TRBV7-9 with TRBJ2-7, with TRBD1 identical over 9 bases. Unmatched junction bases numbered 5, after V lost 1 base and J lost 1 base. Germline assignment: CDR1 SEHNR and CDR2 FQNEAQ (reference sequence). The CDR3 extends over 16 amino acids. The CDR3: CASSLGPGQGSYEQYF. The CDR3 DNA reads TGTGCCAGCAGCTTAGGACCGGGACAGGGATCCTACGAGCAGTACTTC.

This chain links TRBV5-5 with TRBJ2-7, with D possibly being TRBD2 (6 bases). Trimming left V 3 bases short and J 7 bases short, with 17 bases between. The CDR3 spans 14 residues. Germline loops: CDR1 SGHKS, CDR2 YYEKEE (reference sequence). The CDR3 DNA reads as TGTGCCAGCAGCTCCCGGGACTCCCGATGGGAGCAGTACTTC. Translation gives CASSSRDSRWEQYF.